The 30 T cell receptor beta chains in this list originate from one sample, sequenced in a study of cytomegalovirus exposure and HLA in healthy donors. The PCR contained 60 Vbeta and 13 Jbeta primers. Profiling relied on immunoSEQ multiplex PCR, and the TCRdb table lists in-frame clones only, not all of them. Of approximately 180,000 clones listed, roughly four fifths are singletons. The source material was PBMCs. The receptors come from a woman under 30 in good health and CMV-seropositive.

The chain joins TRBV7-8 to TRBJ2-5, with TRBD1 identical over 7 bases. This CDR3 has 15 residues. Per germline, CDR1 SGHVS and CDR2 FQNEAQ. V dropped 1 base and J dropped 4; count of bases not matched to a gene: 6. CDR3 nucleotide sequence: TGTGCCAGCAGCTTAGATAGGGGGCGGGTAGAGACCCAGTACTTC. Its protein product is CASSLDRGRVETQYF.

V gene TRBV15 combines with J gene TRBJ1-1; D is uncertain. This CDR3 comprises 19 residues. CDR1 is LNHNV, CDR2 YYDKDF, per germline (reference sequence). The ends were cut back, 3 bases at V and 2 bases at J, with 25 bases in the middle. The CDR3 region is CATSSSLLLGEKLNTEAFF. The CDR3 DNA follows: TGTGCCACCAGCAGTTCGCTCCTCCTCGGGGAGAAACTCAACACTGAAGCTTTCTTT. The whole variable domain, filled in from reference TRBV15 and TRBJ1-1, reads DAMVIQNPRYQVTQFGKPVTLSCSQTLNHNVMYWYQQKSSQAPKLLFHYYDKDFNNEADTPDNFQSRRPNTSFCFLDIRSPGLGDTAMYLCATSSSLLLGEKLNTEAFFGQGTRLTVV.

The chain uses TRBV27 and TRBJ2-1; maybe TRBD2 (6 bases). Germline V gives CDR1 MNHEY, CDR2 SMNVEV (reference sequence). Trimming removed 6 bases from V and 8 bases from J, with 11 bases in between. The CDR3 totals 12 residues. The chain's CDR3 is CASSFGTYEQFF. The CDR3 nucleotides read TGTGCCAGCAGCTTTGGGACTTATGAGCAGTTCTTC.

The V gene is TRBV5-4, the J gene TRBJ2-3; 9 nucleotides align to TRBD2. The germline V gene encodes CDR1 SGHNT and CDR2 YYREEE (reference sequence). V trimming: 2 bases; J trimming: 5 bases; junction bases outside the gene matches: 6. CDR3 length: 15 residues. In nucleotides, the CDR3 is TGTGCCAGCAGCTTTCCGGCGGGGGGGCAAGATACGCAGTATTTT. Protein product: CASSFPAGGQDTQYF.

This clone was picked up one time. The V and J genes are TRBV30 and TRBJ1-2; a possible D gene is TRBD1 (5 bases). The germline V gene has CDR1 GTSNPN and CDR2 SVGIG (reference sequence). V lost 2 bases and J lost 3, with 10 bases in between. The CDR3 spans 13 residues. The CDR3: CAWSPGRDYGYTF. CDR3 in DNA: TGTGCCTGGAGTCCGGGCAGGGACTATGGCTACACCTTC.

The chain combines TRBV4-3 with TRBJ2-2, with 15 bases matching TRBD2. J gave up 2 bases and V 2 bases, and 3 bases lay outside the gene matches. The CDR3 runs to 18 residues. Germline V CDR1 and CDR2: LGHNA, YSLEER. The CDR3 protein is CASSQWTSGGVNTGELFF. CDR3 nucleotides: TGCGCCAGCAGCCAATGGACTAGCGGGGGGGTTAACACCGGGGAGCTGTTTTTT.

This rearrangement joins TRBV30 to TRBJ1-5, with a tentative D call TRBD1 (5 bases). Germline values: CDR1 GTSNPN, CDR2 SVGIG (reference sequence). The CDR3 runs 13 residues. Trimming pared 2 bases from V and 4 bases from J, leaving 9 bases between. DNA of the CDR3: TGTGCCTGGAGTTTGGAGGGGAATCAGCCCCAGCATTTT. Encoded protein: CAWSLEGNQPQHF.

DNA for the CDR3: TGTGCCAGCAGTTTCCCGTATAGCAATCAGCCCCAGCATTTT. It codes for CASSFPYSNQPQHF. The V and J genes are TRBV28 and TRBJ1-5; D not resolved. This CDR3 has 14 amino acids. Trimming took off 3 bases at V and 0 bases at J, with 6 bases between the two ends. Germline CDR1 and CDR2: MDHEN and SYDVKM.

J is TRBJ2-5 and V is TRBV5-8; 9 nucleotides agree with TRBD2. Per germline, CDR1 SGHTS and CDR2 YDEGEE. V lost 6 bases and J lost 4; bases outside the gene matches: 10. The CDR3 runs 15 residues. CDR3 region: CASTRSRGGPETQYF. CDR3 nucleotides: TGTGCCAGCACCCGCTCGCGGGGGGGCCCAGAGACCCAGTACTTC.

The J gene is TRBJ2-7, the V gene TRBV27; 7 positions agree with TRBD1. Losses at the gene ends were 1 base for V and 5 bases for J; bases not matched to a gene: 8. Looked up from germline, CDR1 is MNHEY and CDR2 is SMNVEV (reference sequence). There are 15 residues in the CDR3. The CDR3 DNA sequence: TGTGCCAGCAGTTTATTAGAGGGGGCTTTGAACGAGCAGTACTTC. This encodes CASSLLEGALNEQYF.

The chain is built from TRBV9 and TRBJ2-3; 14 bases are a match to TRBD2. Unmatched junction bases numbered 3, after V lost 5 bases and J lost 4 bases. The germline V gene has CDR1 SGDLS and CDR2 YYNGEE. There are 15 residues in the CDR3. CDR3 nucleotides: TGTGCCAGCAGTCCGGGACTAGCGGGGGCAGATACGCAGTATTTT. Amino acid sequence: CASSPGLAGADTQYF.

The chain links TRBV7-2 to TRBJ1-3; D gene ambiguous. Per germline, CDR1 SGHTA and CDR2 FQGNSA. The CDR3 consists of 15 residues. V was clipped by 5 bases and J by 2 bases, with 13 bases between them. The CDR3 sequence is CASSQEVWAGNTIYF. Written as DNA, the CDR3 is TGTGCCAGCAGCCAGGAGGTATGGGCTGGAAACACCATATATTTT.

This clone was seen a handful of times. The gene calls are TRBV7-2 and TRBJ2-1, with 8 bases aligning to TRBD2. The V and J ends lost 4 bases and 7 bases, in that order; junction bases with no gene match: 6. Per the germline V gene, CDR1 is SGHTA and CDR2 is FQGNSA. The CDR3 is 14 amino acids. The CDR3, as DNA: TGTGCCAGCAGCTCGGGAGGGGCGCAGAATGAGCAGTTCTTC. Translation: CASSSGGAQNEQFF. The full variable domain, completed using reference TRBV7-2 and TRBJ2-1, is GAGVSQSPSNKVTEKGKDVELRCDPISGHTALYWYRQSLGQGLEFLIYFQGNSAPDKSGLPSDRFSAERTGGSVSTLTIQRTQQEDSAVYLCASSSGGAQNEQFFGPGTRLTVL.

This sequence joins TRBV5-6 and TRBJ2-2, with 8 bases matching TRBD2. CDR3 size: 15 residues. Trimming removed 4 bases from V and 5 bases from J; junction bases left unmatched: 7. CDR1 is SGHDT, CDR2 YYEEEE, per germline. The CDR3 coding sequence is TGTGCCAGCAGCCGCCCCGGGACTAGAACCGGGGAGCTGTTTTTT. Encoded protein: CASSRPGTRTGELFF. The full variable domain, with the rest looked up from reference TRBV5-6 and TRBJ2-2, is DAGVTQSPTHLIKTRGQQVTLRCSPKSGHDTVSWYQQALGQGPQFIFQYYEEEERQRGNFPDRFSGHQFPNYSSELNVNALLLGDSALYLCASSRPGTRTGELFFGEGSRLTVL.

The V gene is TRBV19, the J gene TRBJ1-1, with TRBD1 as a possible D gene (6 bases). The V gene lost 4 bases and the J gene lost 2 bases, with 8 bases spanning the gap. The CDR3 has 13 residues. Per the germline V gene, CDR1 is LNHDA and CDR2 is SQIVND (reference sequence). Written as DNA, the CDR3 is TGTGCCAGTAGTACAGGGGCTAACACTGAAGCTTTCTTT. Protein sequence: CASSTGANTEAFF.

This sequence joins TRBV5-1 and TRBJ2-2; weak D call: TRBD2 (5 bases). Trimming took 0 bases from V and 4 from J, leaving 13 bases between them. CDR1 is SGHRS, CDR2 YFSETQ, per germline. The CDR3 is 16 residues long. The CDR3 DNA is TGCGCCAGCAGCTTGGCTAGTGGCCGGGGCACCGGGGAGCTGTTTTTT. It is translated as CASSLASGRGTGELFF.

The CDR3 loop reads CASRRLATNEKLFF. The CDR3, as DNA: TGTGCCAGCAGGCGCCTAGCAACTAATGAAAAACTGTTTTTT. The chain combines TRBV6-5 with TRBJ1-4; D remains unclear. This CDR3 spans 14 amino acids. The germline V gene has CDR1 MNHEY and CDR2 SVGAGI. Trimming took off 6 bases at V and 0 bases at J, with 8 bases between the two ends.

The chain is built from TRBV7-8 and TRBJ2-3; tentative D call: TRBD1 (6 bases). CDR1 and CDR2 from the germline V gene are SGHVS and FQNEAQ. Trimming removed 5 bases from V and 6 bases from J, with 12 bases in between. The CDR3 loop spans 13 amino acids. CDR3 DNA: TGTGCCAGCAGCCAGAACAGGGTGGATACGCAGTATTTT. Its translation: CASSQNRVDTQYF.

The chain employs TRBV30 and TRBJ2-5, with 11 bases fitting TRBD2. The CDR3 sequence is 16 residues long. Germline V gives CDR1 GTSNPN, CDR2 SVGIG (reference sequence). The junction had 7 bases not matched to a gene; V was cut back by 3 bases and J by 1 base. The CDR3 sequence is CAWRTGTSGFQETQYF. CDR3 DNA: TGTGCCTGGAGAACCGGGACTAGCGGCTTCCAAGAGACCCAGTACTTC. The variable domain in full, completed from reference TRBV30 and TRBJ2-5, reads SQTIHQWPATLVQPVGSPLSLECTVEGTSNPNLYWYRQAAGRGLQLLFYSVGIGQISSEVPQNLSASRPQDRQFILSSKKLLLSDSGFYLCAWRTGTSGFQETQYFGPGTRLLVL.

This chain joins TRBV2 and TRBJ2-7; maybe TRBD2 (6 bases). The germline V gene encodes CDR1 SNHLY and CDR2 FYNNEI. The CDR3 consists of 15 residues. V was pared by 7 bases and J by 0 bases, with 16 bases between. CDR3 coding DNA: TGTGCCAGCATTACCGCGGGGCCGAGCTCCTACGAGCAGTACTTC. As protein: CASITAGPSSYEQYF.

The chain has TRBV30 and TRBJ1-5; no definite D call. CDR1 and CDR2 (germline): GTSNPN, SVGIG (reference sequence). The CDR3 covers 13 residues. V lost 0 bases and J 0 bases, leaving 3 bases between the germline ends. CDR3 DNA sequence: TGTGCCTGGAGTGTGAGTAGCAATCAGCCCCAGCATTTT. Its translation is CAWSVSSNQPQHF.

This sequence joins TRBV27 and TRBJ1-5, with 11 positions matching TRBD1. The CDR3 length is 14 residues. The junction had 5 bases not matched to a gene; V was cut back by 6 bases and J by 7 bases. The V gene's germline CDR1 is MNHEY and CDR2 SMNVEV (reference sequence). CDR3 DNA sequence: TGTGCCAGCAGCGGACAGGGGGCATACCAGCCCCAGCATTTT. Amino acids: CASSGQGAYQPQHF.

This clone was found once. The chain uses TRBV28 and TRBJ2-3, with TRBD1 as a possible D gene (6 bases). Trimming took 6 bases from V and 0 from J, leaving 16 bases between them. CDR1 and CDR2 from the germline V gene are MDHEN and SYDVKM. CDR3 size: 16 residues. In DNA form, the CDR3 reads TGTGCCAGCAGCCCCGGGGTCAGGGGAAGCACAGATACGCAGTATTTT. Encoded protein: CASSPGVRGSTDTQYF.

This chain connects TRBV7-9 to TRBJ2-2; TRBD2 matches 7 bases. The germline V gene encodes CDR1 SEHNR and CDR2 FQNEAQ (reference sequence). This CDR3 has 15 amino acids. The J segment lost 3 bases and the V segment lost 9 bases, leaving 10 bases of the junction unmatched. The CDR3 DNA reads TGTGCCAGAGGGGAGGGGTCCGTTGACACCGGGGAGCTGTTTTTT. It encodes CARGEGSVDTGELFF.

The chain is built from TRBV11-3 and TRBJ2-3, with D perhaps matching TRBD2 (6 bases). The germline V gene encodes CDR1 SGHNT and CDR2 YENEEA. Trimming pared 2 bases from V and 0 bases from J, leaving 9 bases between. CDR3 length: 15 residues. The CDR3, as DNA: TGTGCCAGCAGCTTATTGGCGGGAAGCACAGATACGCAGTATTTT. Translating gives CASSLLAGSTDTQYF.

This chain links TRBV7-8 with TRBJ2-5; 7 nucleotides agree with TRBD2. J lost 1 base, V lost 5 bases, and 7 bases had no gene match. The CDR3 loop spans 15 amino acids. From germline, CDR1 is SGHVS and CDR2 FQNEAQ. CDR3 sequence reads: CASSPLAVGQETQYF. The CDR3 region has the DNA TGTGCCAGCAGCCCCCTAGCGGTGGGCCAAGAGACCCAGTACTTC.

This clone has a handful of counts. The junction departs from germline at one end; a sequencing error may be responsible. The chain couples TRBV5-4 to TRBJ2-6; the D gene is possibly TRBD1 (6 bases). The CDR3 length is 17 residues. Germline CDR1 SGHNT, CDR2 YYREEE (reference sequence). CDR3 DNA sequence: TGTGCCAGCAGCTTAATAGGGGGAAGCTCTGGGGCCAACGGCCTGACTTTC. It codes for CASSLIGGSSGANGLTF.

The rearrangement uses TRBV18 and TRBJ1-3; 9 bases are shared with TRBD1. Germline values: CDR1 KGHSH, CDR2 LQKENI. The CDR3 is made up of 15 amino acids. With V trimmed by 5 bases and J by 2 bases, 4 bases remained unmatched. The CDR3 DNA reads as TGTGCCAGCTCAACAGGACAGGGGACTGGAAACACCATATATTTT. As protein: CASSTGQGTGNTIYF.

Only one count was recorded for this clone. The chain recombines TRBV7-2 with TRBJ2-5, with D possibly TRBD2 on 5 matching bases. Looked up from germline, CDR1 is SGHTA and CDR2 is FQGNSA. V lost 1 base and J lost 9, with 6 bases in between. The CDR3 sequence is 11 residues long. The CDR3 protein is CASSLGGPQYF. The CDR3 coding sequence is TGTGCCAGCAGCTTAGGAGGGCCCCAGTACTTC.

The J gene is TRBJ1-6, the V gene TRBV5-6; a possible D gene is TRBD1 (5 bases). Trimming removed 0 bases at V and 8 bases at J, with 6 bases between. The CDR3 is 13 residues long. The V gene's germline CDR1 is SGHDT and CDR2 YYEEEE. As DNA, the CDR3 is TGTGCCAGCAGCTTGGCCAGGGATTCACCCCTCCACTTT. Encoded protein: CASSLARDSPLHF.